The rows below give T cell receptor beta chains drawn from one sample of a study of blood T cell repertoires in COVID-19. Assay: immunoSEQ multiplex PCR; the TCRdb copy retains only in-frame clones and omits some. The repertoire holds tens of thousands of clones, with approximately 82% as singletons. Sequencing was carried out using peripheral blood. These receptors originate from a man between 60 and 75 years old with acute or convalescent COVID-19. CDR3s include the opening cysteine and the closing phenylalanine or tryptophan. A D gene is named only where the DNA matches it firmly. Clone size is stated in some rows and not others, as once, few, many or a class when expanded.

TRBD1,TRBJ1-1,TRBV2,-,CASSPQGAPTEAFF,TGTGCCAGCAGCCCACAGGGGGCGCCCACTGAAGCTTTCTTT
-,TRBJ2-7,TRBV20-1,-,CSASLLSGEQYF,TGCAGTGCTAGTCTACTCTCGGGCGAGCAGTACTTC
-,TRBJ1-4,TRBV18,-,CASSLGQRSTNEKLFF,TGTGCCAGCTCACTCGGACAACGCTCAACTAATGAAAAACTGTTTTTT
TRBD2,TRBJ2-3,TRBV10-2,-,CASSGLAGGPGTDTQYF,TGCGCCAGCAGCGGACTAGCGGGGGGCCCGGGCACAGATACGCAGTATTTT
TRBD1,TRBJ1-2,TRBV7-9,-,CASSRDSNYGYTF,TGTGCCAGCAGCCGGGACAGCAACTATGGCTACACCTTC
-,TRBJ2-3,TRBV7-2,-,CASSLDGWVADTQYF,TGTGCCAGCAGCTTAGATGGTTGGGTAGCGGATACGCAGTATTTT
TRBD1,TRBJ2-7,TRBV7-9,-,CASSSGQDTYEQYF,TGTGCCAGCAGCTCGGGACAGGACACCTACGAGCAGTACTTC
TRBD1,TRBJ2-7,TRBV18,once,CASSRTGGTYEQYF,TGTGCCAGCTCACGGACAGGGGGAACCTACGAGCAGTACTTC
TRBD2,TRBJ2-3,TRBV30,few,CAWSRTSGALRLYTQYF,TGTGCCTGGAGTCGCACTAGCGGGGCTCTCCGACTTTATACGCAGTATTTT
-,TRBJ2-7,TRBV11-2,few,CASSLVGSYEQYF,TGTGCCAGCAGCTTAGTGGGCAGTTACGAGCAGTACTTC
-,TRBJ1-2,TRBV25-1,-,CASSEFSTGYGYTF,TGTGCCAGCAGTGAATTCTCGACAGGCTATGGCTACACCTTC
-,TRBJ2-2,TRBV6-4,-,CASSDSRAGELFF,TGTGCCAGCAGTGACTCGCGTGCCGGGGAGCTGTTTTTT
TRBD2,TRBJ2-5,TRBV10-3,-,CAISRFGLAETQYF,TGTGCCATCAGTAGGTTCGGACTAGCAGAGACCCAGTACTTC
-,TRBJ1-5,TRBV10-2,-,CASSAGNQPQHF,TGCGCCAGCAGTGCTGGCAATCAGCCCCAGCATTTT
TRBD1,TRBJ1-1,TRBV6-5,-,CASSMDRFTEAFF,TGTGCCAGCAGCATGGACAGGTTTACTGAAGCTTTCTTT
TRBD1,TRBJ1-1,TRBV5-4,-,CASSTVSGGGTEAFF,TGTGCCAGCAGCACCGTTTCAGGGGGAGGAACTGAAGCTTTCTTT
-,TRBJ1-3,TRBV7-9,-,CASSPSGVSGNTIYF,TGTGCCAGCAGCCCCTCCGGGGTCTCTGGAAACACCATATATTTT
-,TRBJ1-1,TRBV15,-,CATSPGGTEAFF,TGTGCCACCAGTCCGGGGGGCACTGAAGCTTTCTTT
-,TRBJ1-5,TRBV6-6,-,CASSLQGGNQPQHF,TGTGCCAGCAGTTTACAGGGAGGCAATCAGCCCCAGCATTTT
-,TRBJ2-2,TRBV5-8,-,CASTLKTGSVGTGELFF,TGTGCCAGCACGCTCAAGACAGGTTCGGTTGGAACCGGGGAGCTGTTTTTT
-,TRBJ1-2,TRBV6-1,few,CASSEHLVANYGYTF,TGTGCCAGCAGTGAACACCTAGTAGCTAACTATGGCTACACCTTC
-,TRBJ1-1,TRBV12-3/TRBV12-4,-,CASTKGGPRGAFF,TGTGCCAGCACCAAGGGTGGTCCTCGGGGGGCTTTCTTT
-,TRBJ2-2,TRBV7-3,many,CASSSTHTGELFF,TGTGCCAGCAGCTCGACTCACACCGGGGAGCTGTTTTTT
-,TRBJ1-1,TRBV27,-,CASGESHTEAFF,TGTGCCTCAGGGGAGAGTCACACTGAAGCTTTCTTT
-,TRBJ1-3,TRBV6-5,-,CASTGSRGGDTIYF,TGTGCCAGCACCGGGTCCAGGGGAGGGGACACCATATATTTT
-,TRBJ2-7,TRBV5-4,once,CASSSGLLTYEQYF,TGTGCCAGCTCGTCGGGACTCCTTACCTACGAGCAGTACTTC
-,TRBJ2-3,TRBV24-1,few,CATRDERDTQYF,TGTGCCACCAGAGACGAGCGAGATACGCAGTATTTT
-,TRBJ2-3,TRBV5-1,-,CASSLPSSPDTQYF,TGCGCCAGCAGCTTGCCCTCTAGTCCCGATACGCAGTATTTT
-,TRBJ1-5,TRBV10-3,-,CAISGGGSYQPQHF,TGTGCCATCAGTGGGGGGGGAAGTTATCAGCCCCAGCATTTT
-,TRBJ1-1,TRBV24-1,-,CATSESKGGNTEAFF,TGTGCCACCAGTGAATCTAAAGGGGGAAACACTGAAGCTTTCTTT
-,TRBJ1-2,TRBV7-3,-,CASSLSLTGNGYTF,TGTGCCAGCAGCTTATCGCTAACAGGAAATGGCTACACCTTC
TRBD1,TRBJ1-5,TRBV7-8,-,CASSLLTGVQPQHF,TGTGCCAGCAGCTTGTTGACAGGGGTTCAGCCCCAGCATTTT
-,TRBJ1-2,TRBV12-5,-,CASVEGMSGYTF,TGTGCTAGTGTGGAGGGAATGAGTGGCTACACCTTC
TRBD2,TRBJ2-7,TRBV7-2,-,CASSSRSGGPYEQYF,TGTGCCAGCAGCTCCCGTAGCGGGGGGCCGTACGAGCAGTACTTC
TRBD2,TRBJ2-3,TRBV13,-,CASSSLGILAGGYTDTQYF,TGTGCCAGCAGCTCCTTAGGAATTCTAGCGGGGGGGTACACAGATACGCAGTATTTT
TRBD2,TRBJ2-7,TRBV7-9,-,CASSYTGLAGAYEQYF,TGTGCCAGCAGCTATACGGGACTAGCTGGGGCCTACGAGCAGTACTTC
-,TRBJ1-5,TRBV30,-,CAWTEGTGNQPQHF,TGTGCCTGGACGGAGGGTACGGGGAATCAGCCCCAGCATTTT
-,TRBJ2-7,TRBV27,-,CASSLSTGSPWREQYF,TGTGCCAGCAGTTTATCAACGGGCTCCCCATGGAGGGAGCAGTACTTC
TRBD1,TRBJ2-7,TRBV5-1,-,CASSSTGGSSSYEQYF,TGCGCCAGCAGCTCAACAGGGGGTTCCTCCTCCTACGAGCAGTACTTC
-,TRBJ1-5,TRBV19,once,CASKRETNQPQHF,TGTGCCAGTAAACGGGAGACCAATCAGCCCCAGCATTTT
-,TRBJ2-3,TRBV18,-,CASSPRNRDTQYF,TGTGCCAGCTCACCGCGCAACAGAGATACGCAGTATTTT
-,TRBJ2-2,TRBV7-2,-,CASSIQGAGGELFF,TGTGCCAGCAGCATACAGGGTGCCGGCGGGGAGCTGTTTTTT
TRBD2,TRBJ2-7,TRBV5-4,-,CASSRTSGYSYEQYF,TGTGCCAGCAGCCGGACTAGCGGATACTCCTACGAGCAGTACTTC
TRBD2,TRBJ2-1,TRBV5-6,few,CASSLVRASGAYNEQFF,TGTGCCAGCAGCTTGGTACGCGCTAGCGGGGCTTACAATGAGCAGTTCTTC
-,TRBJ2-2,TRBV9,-,CASSVIPDSPGELFF,TGTGCCAGCAGCGTGATCCCGGACAGTCCCGGGGAGCTGTTTTTT
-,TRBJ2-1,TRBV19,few,CASGVGHEQFF,TGTGCCAGCGGGGTTGGGCATGAGCAGTTCTTC
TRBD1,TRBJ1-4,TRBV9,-,CASSVSTPLTGAQSGEKLFF,TGTGCCAGCAGCGTATCTACCCCGCTTACAGGGGCTCAAAGCGGGGAAAAACTGTTTTTT
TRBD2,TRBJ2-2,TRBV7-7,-,CASSSPTSGDTGELFF,TGTGCCAGCAGCTCTCCGACTAGCGGGGACACCGGGGAGCTGTTTTTT
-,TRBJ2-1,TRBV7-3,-,CASSLRQGGYNEQFF,TGTGCCAGCAGCTTGAGACAGGGAGGCTACAATGAGCAGTTCTTC
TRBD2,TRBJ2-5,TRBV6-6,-,CASKSAGGAQETQYF,TGTGCCAGCAAGTCAGCGGGGGGGGCGCAAGAGACCCAGTACTTC
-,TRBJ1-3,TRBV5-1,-,CASSLEAGYSGNTIYF,TGCGCCAGCAGCTTGGAGGCGGGATACTCTGGAAACACCATATATTTT
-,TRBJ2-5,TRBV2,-,CATAYLPGETQYF,TGTGCCACCGCATATTTGCCCGGAGAGACCCAGTACTTC
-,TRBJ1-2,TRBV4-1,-,CASSQDLQRGYTF,TGCGCCAGCAGCCAAGATTTGCAGAGGGGCTACACCTTC
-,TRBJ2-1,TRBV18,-,CASSPYSGAGHNEQFF,TGTGCCAGCTCGCCCTATAGCGGAGCAGGTCACAATGAGCAGTTCTTC
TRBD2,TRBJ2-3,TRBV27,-,CASSLLASGGDTQYF,TGTGCCAGCAGTTTATTAGCTAGCGGGGGTGATACGCAGTATTTT
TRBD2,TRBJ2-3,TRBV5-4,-,CASSPTSGVADTQYF,TGTGCCAGCAGCCCGACTAGCGGGGTGGCAGATACGCAGTATTTT
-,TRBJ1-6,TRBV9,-,CASSVVRDSPLHF,TGTGCCAGCAGCGTAGTACGAGATTCACCCCTCCACTTT
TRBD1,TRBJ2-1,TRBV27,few,CASPWTGGYNEQFF,TGTGCCAGCCCCTGGACAGGTGGGTACAATGAGCAGTTCTTC
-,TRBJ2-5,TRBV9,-,CASSVVSSLGGGETQYF,TGTGCCAGCAGCGTAGTTTCCTCCTTAGGTGGAGGAGAGACCCAGTACTTC